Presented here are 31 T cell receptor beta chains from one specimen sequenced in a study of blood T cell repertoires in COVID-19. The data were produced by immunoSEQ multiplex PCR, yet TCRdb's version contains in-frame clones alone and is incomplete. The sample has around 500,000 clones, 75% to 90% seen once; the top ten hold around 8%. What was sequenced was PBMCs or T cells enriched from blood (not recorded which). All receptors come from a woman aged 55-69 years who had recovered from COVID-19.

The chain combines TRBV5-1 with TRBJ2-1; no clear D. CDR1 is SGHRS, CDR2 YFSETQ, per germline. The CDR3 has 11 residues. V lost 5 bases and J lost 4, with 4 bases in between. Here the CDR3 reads CASSSYNEQFF. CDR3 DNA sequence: TGCGCCAGCAGTTCTTACAATGAGCAGTTCTTC.

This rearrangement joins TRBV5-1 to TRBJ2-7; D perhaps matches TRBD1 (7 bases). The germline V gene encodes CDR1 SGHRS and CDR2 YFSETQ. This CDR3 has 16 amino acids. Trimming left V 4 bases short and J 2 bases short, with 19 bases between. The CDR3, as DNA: TGCGCCAGCAGCCTGGGGGGCCAGGGGGGCCCCTACGAGCAGTACGTC. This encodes CASSLGGQGGPYEQYV.

In nucleotides, the CDR3 is TGTGCCAGCAGCTTCGGACAGGGTTGGGGCACTGAAGCTTTCTTT. Amino acids: CASSFGQGWGTEAFF. This chain joins TRBV7-2 and TRBJ1-1; 8 bases match TRBD1. Germline lookup yields CDR1 SGHTA and CDR2 FQGNSA. V shed 3 bases and J 4 bases; nucleotides not matched to a gene: 7. The CDR3 spans 15 residues.

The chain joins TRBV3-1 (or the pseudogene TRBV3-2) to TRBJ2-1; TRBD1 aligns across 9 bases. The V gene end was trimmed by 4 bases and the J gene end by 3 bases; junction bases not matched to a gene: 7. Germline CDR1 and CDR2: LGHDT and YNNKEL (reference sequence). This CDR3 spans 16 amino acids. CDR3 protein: CASSRRDRAGYNEQFF. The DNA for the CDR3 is TGTGCCAGCAGCCGCCGGGACAGGGCAGGCTACAATGAGCAGTTCTTC.

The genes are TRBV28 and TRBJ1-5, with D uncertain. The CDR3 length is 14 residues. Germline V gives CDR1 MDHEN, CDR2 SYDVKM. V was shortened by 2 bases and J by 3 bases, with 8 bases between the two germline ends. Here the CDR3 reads CASSLVASNQPQHF. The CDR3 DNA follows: TGTGCCAGCAGTTTAGTAGCTTCCAATCAGCCCCAGCATTTT. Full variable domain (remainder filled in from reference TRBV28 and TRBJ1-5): DVKVTQSSRYLVKRTGEKVFLECVQDMDHENMFWYRQDPGLGLRLIYFSYDVKMKEKGDIPEGYSVSREKKERFSLILESASTNQTSMYLCASSLVASNQPQHFGDGTRLSIL.

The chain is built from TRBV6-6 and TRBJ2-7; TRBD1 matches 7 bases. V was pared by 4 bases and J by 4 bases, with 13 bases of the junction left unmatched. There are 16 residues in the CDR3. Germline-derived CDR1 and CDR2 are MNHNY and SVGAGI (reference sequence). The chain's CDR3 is CASSSKTAGTVYEQYF. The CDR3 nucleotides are TGTGCCAGCAGTTCCAAGACCGCCGGGACAGTTTACGAGCAGTACTTC.

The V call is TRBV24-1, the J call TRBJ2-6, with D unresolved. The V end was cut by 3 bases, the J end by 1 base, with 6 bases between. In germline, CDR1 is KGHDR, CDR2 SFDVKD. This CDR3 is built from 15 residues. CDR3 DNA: TGTGCCACCAGTGATCACGGGTCTGGGGCCAACGTCCTGACTTTC. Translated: CATSDHGSGANVLTF.

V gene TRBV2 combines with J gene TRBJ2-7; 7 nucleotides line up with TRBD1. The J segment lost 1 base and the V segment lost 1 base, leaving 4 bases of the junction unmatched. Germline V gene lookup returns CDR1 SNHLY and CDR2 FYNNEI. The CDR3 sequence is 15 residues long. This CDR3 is CASSEVRRGSYEQYF. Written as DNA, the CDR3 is TGTGCCAGCAGTGAAGTTCGCAGGGGGTCCTACGAGCAGTACTTC.

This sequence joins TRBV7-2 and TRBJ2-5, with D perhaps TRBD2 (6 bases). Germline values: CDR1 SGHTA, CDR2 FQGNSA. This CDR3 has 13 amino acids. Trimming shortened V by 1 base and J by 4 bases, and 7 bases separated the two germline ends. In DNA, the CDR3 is TGTGCCAGCAGCTTAGAGGAGGGAGAGACCCAGTACTTC. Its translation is CASSLEEGETQYF.

The CDR3 protein is CASSPLQGSNTGELFF. The DNA for the CDR3 is TGTGCCAGCTCACCACTTCAGGGATCAAACACCGGGGAGCTGTTTTTT. The V call is TRBV18, the J call TRBJ2-2, with D possibly TRBD1 on 5 matching bases. This CDR3 spans 16 amino acids. Per germline, CDR1 KGHSH and CDR2 LQKENI. Trimming took 1 base from V and 2 from J, leaving 11 bases between them.

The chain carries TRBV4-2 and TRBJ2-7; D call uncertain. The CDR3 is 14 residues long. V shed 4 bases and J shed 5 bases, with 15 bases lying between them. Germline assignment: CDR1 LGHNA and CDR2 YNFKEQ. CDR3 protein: CASSRSYGTNEQYV. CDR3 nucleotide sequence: TGTGCCAGCAGCCGCTCTTATGGCACCAACGAGCAGTACGTC.

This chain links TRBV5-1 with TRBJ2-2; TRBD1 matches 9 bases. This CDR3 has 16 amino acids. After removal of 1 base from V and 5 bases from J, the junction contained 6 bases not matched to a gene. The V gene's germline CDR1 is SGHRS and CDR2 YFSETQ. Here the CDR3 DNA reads TGCGCCAGCAGCTTGTTGACAGGGGGACGGACCGGGGAGCTGTTTTTT. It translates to CASSLLTGGRTGELFF. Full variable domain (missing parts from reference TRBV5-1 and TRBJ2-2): KAGVTQTPRYLIKTRGQQVTLSCSPISGHRSVSWYQQTPGQGLQFLFEYFSETQRNKGNFPGRFSGRQFSNSRSEMNVSTLELGDSALYLCASSLLTGGRTGELFFGEGSRLTVL.

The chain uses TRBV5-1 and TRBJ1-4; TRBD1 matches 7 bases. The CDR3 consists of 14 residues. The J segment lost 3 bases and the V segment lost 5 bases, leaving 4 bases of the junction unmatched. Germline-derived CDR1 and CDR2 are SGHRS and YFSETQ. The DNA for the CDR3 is TGCGCCAGCAGTTCGGGACAGCCTAATGAAAAACTGTTTTTT. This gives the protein CASSSGQPNEKLFF.

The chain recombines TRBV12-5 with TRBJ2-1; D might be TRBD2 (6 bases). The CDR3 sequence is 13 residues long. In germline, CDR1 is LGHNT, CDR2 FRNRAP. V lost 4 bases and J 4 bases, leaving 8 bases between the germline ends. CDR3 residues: CASGWGTYNEQFF. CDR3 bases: TGTGCTAGTGGTTGGGGGACTTACAATGAGCAGTTCTTC.

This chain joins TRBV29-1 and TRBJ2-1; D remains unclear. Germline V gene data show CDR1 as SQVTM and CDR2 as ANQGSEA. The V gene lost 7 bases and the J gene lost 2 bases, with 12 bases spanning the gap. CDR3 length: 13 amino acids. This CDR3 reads CSARGEAYNEQFF. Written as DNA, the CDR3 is TGCAGCGCCCGAGGAGAGGCCTACAATGAGCAGTTCTTC.

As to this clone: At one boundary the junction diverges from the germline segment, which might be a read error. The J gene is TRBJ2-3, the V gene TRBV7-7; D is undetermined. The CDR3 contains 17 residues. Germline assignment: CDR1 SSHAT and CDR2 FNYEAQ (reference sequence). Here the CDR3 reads CASSSRTSATAPDTQYF. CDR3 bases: TGTGCTAGCAGCTCTAGAACCTCGGCCACCGCGCCAGATACGCAGTATTTT.

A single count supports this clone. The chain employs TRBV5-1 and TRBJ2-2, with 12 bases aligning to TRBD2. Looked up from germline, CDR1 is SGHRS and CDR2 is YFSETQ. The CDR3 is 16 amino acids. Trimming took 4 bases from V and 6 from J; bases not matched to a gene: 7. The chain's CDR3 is CASSNGLAGSAGELFF. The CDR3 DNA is TGCGCCAGCAGCAACGGACTAGCGGGGTCGGCCGGGGAGCTGTTTTTT.

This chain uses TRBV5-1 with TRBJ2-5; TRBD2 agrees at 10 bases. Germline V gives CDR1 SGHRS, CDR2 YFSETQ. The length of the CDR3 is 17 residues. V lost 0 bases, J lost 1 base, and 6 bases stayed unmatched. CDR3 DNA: TGCGCCAGCAGCTTGGAGCCCGCTAGCGGGGGCCAAGAGACCCAGTACTTC. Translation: CASSLEPASGGQETQYF.

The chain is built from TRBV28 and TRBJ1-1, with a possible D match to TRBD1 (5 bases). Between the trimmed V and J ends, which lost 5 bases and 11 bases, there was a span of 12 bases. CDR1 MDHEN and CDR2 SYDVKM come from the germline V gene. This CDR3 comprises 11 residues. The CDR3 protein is CASSNSGGAFF. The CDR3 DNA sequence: TGTGCCAGCAGTAATTCGGGGGGGGCTTTCTTT.

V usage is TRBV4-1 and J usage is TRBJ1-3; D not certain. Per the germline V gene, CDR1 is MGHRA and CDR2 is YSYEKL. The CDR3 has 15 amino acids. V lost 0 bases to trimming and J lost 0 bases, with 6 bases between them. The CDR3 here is CASSQEGLSGNTIYF. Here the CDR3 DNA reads TGCGCCAGCAGCCAAGAGGGCCTCTCTGGAAACACCATATATTTT.

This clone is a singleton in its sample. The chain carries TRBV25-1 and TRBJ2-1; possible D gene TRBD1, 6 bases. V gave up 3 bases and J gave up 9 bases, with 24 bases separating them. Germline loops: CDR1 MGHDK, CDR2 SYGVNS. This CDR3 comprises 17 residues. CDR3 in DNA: TGTGCCAGCAGTGATTCCCGACAGGCTTTGGGCGAAAGTGAGCAGTTCTTC. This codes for CASSDSRQALGESEQFF.

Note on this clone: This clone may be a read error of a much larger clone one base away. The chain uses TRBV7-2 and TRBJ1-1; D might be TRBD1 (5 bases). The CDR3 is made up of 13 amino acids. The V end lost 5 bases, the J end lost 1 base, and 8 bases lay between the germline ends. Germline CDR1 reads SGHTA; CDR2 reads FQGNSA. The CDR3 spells CASSVDRNTEAFF. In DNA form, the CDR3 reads TGTGCCAGCAGCGTCGACAGGAACACTGAAGCTTTCTTT.

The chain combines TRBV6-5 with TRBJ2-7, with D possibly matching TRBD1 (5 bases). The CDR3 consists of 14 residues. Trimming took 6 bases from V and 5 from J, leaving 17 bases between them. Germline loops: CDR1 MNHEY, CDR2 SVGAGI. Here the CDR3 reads CASRVIQGWDEQYF. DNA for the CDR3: TGTGCCAGCAGGGTGATTCAGGGCTGGGACGAGCAGTACTTC.

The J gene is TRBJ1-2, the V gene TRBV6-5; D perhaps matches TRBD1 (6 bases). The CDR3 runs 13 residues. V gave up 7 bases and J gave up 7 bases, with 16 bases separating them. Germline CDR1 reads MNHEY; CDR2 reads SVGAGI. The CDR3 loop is CASTGTSRGGYTF. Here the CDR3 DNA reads TGTGCCAGCACCGGGACAAGCCGGGGTGGCTACACCTTC.

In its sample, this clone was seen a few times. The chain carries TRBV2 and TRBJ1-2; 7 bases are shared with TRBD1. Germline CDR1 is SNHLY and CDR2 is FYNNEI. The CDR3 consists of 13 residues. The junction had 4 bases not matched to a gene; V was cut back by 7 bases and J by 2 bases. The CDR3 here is CASTLDRNYGYTF. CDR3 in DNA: TGTGCCAGCACCCTGGACAGGAACTATGGCTACACCTTC.

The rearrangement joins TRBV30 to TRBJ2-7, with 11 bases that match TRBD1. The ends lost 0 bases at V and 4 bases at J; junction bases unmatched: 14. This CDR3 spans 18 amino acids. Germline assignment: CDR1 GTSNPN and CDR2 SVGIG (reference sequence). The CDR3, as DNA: TGTGCCTGGAGTGTAAGCTCTCTCTCGGGACAGGGGGTTTACGAGCAGTACTTC. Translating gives CAWSVSSLSGQGVYEQYF.

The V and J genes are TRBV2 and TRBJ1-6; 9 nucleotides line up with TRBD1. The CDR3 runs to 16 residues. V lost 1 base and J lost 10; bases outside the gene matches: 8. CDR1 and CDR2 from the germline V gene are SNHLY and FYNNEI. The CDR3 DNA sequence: TGTGCCAGCAGTGAAGGGGAACAGGGGGCAAAGTCACCCCTCCACTTT. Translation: CASSEGEQGAKSPLHF.

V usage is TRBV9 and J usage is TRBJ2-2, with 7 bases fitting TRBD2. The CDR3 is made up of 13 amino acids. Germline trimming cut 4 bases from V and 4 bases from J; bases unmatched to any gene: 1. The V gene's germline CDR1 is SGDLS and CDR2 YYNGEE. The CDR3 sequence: CASSPSGTGELFF. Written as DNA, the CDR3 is TGTGCCAGCAGCCCTAGCGGCACCGGGGAGCTGTTTTTT.

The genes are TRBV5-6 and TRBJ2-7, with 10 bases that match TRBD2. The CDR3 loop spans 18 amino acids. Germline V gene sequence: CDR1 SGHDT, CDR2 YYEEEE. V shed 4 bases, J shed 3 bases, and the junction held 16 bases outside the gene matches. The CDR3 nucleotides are TGTGCCAGCAGCCCCAAGGAGATAGGACTAGCGGTGTTCTACGAGCAGTACGTC. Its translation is CASSPKEIGLAVFYEQYV.

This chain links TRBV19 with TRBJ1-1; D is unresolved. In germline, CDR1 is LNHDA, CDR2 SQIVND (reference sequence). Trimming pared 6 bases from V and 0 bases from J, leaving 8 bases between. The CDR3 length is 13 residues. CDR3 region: CASSSVLNTEAFF. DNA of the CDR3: TGTGCCAGTAGCTCAGTCTTGAACACTGAAGCTTTCTTT.

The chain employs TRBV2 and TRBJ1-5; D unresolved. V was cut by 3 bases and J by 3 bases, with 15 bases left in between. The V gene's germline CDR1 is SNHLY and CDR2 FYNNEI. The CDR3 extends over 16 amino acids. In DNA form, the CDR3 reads TGTGCCAGCAGTGACCTCGGCCAGCGGATCAATCAGCCCCAGCATTTT. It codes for CASSDLGQRINQPQHF.